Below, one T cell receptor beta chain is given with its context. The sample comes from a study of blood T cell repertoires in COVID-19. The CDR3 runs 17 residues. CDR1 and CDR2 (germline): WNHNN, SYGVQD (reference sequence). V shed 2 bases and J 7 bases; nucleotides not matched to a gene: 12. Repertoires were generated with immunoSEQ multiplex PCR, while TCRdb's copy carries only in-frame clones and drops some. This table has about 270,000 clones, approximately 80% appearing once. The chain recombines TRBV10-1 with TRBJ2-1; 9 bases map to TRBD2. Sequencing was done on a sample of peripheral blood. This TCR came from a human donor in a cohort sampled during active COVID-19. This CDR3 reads CASSEEETSGPGNEQFF. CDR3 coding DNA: TGCGCCAGCAGTGAGGAGGAGACTAGCGGACCGGGGAATGAGCAGTTCTTC.